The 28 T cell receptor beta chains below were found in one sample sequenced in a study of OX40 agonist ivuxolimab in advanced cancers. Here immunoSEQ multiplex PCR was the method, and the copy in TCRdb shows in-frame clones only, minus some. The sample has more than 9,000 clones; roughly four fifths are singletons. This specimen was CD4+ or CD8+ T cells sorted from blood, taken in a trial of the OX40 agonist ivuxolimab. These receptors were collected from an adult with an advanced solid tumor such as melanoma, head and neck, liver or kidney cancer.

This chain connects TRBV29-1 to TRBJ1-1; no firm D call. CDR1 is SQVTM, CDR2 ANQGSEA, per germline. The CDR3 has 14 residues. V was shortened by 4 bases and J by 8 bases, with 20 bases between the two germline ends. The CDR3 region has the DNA TGCAGCGTTGTCGGCGCAGGATGGTCGGCCGAAGCTTTCTTT. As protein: CSVVGAGWSAEAFF.

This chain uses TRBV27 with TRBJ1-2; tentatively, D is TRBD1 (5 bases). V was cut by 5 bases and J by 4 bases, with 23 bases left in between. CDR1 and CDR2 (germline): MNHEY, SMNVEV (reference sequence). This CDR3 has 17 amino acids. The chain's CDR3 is CASSSPFVQGDTYGYTF. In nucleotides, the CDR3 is TGTGCCAGCAGTAGCCCATTTGTGCAGGGTGATACCTATGGCTACACCTTC.

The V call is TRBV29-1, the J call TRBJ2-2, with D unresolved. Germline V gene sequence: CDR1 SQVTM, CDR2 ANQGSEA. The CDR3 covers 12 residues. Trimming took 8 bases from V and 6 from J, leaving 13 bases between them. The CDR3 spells CSHRVRSGELFF. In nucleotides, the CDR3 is TGCAGCCATCGGGTTCGCTCCGGGGAGCTGTTTTTT.

The CDR3 loop is CASSYQGSYNSPLHF. CDR3 DNA sequence: TGTGCCAGCAGTTATCAAGGCTCCTATAATTCACCCCTCCACTTT. The chain joins TRBV27 to TRBJ1-6; D is undetermined. The CDR3 is made up of 15 amino acids. CDR1 MNHEY and CDR2 SMNVEV come from the germline V gene (reference sequence). Trimming stripped 4 bases from V and 0 bases from J, with 7 bases between.

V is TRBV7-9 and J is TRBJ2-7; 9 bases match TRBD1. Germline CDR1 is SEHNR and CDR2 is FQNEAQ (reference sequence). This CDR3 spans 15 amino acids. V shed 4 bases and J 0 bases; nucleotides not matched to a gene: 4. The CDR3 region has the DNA TGTGCCAGCAGCTCCGGGACAGGGCCCTCCTACGAGCAGTACTTC. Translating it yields CASSSGTGPSYEQYF.

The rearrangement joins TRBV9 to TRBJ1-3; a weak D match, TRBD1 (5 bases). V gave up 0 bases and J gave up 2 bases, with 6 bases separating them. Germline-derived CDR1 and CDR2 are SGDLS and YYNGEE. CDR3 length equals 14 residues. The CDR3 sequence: CASSVEGPGNTIYF. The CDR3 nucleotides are TGTGCCAGCAGCGTAGAGGGGCCTGGAAACACCATATATTTT.

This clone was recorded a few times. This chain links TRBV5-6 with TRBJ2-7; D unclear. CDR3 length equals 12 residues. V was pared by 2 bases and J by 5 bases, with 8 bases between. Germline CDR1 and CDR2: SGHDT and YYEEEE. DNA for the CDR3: TGTGCCAGCAGCTTAGTTACTAACGAGCAGTACTTC. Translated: CASSLVTNEQYF.

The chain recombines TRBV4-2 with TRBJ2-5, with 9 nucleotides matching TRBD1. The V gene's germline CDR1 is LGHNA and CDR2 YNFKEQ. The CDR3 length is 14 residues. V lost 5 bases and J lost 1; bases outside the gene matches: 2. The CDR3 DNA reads TGTGCCAGCAGCGAACAGGGGGCCCAAGAGACCCAGTACTTC. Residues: CASSEQGAQETQYF.

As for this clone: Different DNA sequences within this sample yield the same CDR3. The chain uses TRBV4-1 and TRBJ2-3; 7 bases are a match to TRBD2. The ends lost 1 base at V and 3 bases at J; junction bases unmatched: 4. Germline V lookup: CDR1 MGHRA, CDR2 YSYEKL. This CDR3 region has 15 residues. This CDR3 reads CASSQAGGRTDTQYF. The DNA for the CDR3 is TGCGCCAGCAGCCAAGCCGGGGGGAGAACAGATACGCAGTATTTT.

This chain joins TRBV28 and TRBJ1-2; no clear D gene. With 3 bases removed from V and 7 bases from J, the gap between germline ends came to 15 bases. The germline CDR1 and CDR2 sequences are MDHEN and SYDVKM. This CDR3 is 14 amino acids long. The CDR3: CASSFSTPPRGYTF. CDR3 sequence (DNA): TGTGCCAGCAGTTTCAGTACTCCCCCGCGTGGCTACACCTTC.

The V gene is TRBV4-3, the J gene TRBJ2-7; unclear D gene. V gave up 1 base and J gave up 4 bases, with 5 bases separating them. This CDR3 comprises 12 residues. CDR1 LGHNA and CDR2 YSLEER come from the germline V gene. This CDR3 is CASSQVGYEQYF. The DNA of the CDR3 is TGCGCCAGCAGCCAAGTAGGTTACGAGCAGTACTTC.

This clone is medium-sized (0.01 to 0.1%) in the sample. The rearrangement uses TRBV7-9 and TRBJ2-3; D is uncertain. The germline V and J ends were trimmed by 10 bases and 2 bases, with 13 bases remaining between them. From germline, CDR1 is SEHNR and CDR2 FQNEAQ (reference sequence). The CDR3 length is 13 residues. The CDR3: CATGPLFTDTQYF. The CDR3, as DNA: TGTGCCACCGGGCCCCTCTTCACAGATACGCAGTATTTT. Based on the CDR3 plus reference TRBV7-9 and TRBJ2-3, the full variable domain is DTGVSQNPRHKITKRGQNVTFRCDPISEHNRLYWYRQTLGQGPEFLTYFQNEAQLEKSRLLSDRFSAERPKGSFSTLEIQRTEQGDSAMYLCATGPLFTDTQYFGPGTRLTVL.

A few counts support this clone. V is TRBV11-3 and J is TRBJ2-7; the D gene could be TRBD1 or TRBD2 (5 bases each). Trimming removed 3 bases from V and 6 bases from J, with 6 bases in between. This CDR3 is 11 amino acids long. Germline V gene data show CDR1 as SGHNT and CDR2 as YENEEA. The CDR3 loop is CASSLGTEQYF. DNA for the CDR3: TGTGCCAGCAGCTTGGGGACCGAGCAGTACTTC.

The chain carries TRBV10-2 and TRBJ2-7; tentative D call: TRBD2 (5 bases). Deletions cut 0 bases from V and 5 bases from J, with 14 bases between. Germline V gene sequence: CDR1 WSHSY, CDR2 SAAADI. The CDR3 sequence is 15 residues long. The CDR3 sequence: CASSESGLAFHEQYF. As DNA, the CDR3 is TGCGCCAGCAGTGAGTCGGGTCTAGCCTTCCACGAGCAGTACTTC.

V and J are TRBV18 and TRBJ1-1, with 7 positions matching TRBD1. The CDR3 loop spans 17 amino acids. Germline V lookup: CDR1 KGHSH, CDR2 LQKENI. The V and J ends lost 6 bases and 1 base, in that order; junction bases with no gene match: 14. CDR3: CASSSWAQTGPNTEAFF. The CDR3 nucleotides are TGTGCCAGCTCGTCATGGGCGCAGACAGGGCCGAACACTGAAGCTTTCTTT. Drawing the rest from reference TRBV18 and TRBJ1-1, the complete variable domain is NAGVMQNPRHLVRRRGQEARLRCSPMKGHSHVYWYRQLPEEGLKFMVYLQKENIIDESGMPKERFSAEFPKEGPSILRIQQVVRGDSAAYFCASSSWAQTGPNTEAFFGQGTRLTVV.

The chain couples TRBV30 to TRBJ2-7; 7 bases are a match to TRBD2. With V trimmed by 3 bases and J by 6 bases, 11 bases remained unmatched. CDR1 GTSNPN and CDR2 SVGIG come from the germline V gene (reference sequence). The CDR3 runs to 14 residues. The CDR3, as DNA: TGTGCCTGGAGCTGGACTAGAATTGGGGGCGAGCAGTACTTC. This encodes CAWSWTRIGGEQYF.

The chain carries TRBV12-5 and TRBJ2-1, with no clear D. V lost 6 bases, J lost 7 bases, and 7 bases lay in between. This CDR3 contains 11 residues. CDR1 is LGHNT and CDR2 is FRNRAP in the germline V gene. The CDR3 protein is CASGLRNEQFF. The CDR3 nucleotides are TGTGCTAGTGGCCTCAGGAATGAGCAGTTCTTC. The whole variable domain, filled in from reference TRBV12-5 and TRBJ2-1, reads DARVTQTPRHKVTEMGQEVTMRCQPILGHNTVFWYRQTMMQGLELLAYFRNRAPLDDSGMPKDRFSAEMPDATLATLKIQPSEPRDSAVYFCASGLRNEQFFGPGTRLTVL.

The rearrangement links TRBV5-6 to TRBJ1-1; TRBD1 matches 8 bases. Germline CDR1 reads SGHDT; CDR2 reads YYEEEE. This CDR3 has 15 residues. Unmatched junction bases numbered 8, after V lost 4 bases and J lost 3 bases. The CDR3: CASSDGQGEDTEAFF. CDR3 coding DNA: TGTGCCAGCAGCGACGGACAGGGTGAGGACACTGAAGCTTTCTTT.

DNA for the CDR3: TGTGCCAGCAACCAAGGGACAATGACTAATGAAAAACTGTTTTTT. Amino acids: CASNQGTMTNEKLFF. The chain links TRBV2 to TRBJ1-4, with D maybe TRBD1 (6 bases). The CDR3 sequence is 15 residues long. V was trimmed by 7 bases and J by 2 bases, leaving 14 bases between them. Germline V lookup: CDR1 SNHLY, CDR2 FYNNEI.

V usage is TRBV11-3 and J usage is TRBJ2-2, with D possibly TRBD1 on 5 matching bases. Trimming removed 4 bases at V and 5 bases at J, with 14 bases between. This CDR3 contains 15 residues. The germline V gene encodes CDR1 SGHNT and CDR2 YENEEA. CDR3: CASSSKPAGTGELFF. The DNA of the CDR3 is TGTGCCAGCAGCTCGAAACCCGCAGGGACCGGGGAGCTGTTTTTT.

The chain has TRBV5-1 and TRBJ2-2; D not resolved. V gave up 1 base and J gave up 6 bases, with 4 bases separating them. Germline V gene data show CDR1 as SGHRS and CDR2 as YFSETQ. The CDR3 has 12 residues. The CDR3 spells CASSLSAGELFF. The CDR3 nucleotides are TGCGCCAGCAGCTTGTCGGCCGGGGAGCTGTTTTTT.

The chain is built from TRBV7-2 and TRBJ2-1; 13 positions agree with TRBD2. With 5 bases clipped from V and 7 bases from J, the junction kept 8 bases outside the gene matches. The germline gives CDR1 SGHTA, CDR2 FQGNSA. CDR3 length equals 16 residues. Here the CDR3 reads CASSRRTSGRRNEQFF. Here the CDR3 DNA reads TGTGCCAGCAGCCGCAGGACTAGCGGGAGAAGAAATGAGCAGTTCTTC.

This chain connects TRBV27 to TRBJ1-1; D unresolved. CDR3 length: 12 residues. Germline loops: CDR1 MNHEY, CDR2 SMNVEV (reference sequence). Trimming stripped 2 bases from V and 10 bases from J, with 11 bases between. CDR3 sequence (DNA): TGTGCCAGCAGTTTAAAAGGATTCGGAGCTTTCTTT. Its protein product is CASSLKGFGAFF.

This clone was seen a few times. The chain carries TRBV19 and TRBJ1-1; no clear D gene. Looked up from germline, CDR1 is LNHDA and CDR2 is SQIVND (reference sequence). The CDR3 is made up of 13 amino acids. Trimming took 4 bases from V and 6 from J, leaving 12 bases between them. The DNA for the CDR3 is TGTGCCAGTAGTAGATTTGAGTACCCTGAAGCTTTCTTT. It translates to CASSRFEYPEAFF.

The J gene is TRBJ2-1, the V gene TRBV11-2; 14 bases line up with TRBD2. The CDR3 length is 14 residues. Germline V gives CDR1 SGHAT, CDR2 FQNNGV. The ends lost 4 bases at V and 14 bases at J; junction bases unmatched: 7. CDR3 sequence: CASSSTSGRASEFF. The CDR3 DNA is TGTGCCAGCAGCTCGACTAGCGGGAGGGCCTCTGAGTTCTTC. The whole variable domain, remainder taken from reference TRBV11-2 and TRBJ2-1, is EAGVAQSPRYKIIEKRQSVAFWCNPISGHATLYWYQQILGQGPKLLIQFQNNGVVDDSQLPKDRFSAERLKGVDSTLKIQPAKLEDSAVYLCASSSTSGRASEFFGPGTRLTVL.

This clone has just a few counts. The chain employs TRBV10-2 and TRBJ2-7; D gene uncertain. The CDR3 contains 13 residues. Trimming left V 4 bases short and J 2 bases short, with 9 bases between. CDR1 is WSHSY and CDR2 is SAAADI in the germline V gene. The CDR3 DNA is TGCGCCAGCAGTGCGAGCGATACCTACGAGCAGTACTTC. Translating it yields CASSASDTYEQYF.

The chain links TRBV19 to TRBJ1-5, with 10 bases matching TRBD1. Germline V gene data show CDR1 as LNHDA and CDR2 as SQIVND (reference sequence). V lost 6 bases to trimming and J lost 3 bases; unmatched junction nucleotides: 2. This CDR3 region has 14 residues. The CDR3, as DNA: TGTGCCAGTAGGGGGACAGGGGTCAATCAGCCCCAGCATTTT. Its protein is CASRGTGVNQPQHF. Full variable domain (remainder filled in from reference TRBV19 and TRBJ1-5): DGGITQSPKYLFRKEGQNVTLSCEQNLNHDAMYWYRQDPGQGLRLIYYSQIVNDFQKGDIAEGYSVSREKKESFPLTVTSAQKNPTAFYLCASRGTGVNQPQHFGDGTRLSIL.

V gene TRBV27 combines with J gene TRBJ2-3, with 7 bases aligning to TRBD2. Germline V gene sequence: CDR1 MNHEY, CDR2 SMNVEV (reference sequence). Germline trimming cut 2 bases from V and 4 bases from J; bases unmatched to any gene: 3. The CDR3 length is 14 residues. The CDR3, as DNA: TGTGCCAGCAGTTTAATAGCGGGCGCAGATACGCAGTATTTT. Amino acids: CASSLIAGADTQYF.